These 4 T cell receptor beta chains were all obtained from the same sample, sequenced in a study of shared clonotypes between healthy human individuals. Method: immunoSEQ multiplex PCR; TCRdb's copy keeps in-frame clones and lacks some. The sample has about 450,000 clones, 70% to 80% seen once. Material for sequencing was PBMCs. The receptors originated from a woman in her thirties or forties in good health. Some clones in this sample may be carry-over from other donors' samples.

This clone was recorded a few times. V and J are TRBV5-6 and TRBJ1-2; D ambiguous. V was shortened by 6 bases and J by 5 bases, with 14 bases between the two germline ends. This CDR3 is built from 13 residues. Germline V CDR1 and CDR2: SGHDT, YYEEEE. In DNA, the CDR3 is TGTGCCAGCACGTCCTACGGGTTGTATGGCTACACCTTC. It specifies CASTSYGLYGYTF.

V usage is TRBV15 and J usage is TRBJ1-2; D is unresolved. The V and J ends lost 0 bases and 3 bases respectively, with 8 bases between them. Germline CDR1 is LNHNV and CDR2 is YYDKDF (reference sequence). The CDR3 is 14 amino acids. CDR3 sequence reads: CATSREARYYGYTF. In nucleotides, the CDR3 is TGTGCCACCAGCAGAGAGGCCAGATACTATGGCTACACCTTC.

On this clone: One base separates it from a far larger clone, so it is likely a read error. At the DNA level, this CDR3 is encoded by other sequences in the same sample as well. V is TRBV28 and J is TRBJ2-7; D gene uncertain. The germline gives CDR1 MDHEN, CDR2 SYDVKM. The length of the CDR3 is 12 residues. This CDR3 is CASSLWGYEQYF. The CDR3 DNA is TGTGCCAGCAGTTTATGGGGATACGAACAGTACTTC.

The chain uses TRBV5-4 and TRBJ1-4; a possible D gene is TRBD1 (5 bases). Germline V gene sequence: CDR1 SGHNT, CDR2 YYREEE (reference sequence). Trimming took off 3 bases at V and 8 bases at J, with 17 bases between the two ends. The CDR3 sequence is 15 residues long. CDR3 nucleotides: TGTGCCAGCAGCTACGGAGGGAGCAGGGAGGAAAAACTGTTTTTT. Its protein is CASSYGGSREEKLFF.